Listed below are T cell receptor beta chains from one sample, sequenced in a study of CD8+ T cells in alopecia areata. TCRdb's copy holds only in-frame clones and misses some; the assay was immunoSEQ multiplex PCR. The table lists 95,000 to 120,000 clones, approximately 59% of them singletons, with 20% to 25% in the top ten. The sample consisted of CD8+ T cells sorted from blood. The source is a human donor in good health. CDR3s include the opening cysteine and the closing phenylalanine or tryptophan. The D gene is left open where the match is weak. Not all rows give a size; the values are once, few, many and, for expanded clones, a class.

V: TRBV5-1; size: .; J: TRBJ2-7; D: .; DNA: TGCGCCAGCAGCTTTAGCGACCCCTACGAGCAGTACTTC; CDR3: CASSFSDPYEQYF
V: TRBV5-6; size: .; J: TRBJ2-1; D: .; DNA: TGTGCCAGCAGCTTGGTACCTAATGAGCAGTTCTTC; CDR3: CASSLVPNEQFF
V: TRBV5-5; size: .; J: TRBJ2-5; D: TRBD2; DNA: TGTGCCAGCAGCAGAGCGGGGGGTCAAGAGACCCAGTACTTC; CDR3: CASSRAGGQETQYF
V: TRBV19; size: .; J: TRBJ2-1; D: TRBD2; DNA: TGTGCCACCTTTAGCGGGGGGGGATACAATGAGCAGTTCTTC; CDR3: CATFSGGGYNEQFF
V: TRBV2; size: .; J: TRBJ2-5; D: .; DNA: TGTGCCAGCAGCCACAGGGCTGGAGAGACCCAGTACTTC; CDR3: CASSHRAGETQYF
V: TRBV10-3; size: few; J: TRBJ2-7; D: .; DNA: TGTGCCGCCAAGGGGTGGCCCAGCTCCTACGAGCAGTACTTC; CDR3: CAAKGWPSSYEQYF
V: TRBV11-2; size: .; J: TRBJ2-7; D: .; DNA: TGTGCCAGCAGCCCACAGGCGGCTACCTACGAGCAGTACTTC; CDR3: CASSPQAATYEQYF
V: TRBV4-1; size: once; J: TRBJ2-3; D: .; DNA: TGCGCCAGCAGCCAAAATACAGATACGCAGTATTTT; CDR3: CASSQNTDTQYF
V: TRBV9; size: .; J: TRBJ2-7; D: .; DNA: TGTGCCAGCAGCCCTGGAAGCGGCCGTAGCTCCTACGAGCAGTACTTC; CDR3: CASSPGSGRSSYEQYF
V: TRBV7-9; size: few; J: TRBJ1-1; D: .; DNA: TGTGCCAGCAGCTTTTCTCACAGACACACTGAAGCTTTCTTT; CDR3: CASSFSHRHTEAFF
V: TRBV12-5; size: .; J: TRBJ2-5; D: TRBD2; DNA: TGTGCTAGTGGGCAGACTAGCGTAGAAGAGACCCAGTACTTC; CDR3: CASGQTSVEETQYF
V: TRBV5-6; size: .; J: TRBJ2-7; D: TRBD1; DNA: TGTGCCAGCAGCTTGGATTGGGACAGTTCCTACGAGCAGTACTTC; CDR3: CASSLDWDSSYEQYF
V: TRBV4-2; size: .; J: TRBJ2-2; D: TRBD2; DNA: TGTGCCAGCAGCCAAGATATTGCGGGGGCCGGGGAGCTGTTTTTT; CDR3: CASSQDIAGAGELFF
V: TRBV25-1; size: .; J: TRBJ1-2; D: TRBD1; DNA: TGTGCCAGCAGTGTTGGGACAGCTCTTAGTGGCTACACCTTC; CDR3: CASSVGTALSGYTF
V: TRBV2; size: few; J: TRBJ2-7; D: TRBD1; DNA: TGTGCCAGCAGACCTCGGACAGGCTCCTACGAGCAGTACTTC; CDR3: CASRPRTGSYEQYF
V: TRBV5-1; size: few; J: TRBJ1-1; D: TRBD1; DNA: TGCGCCAGCAGCTTCGGACAGGGGACTGAAGCTTTCTTT; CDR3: CASSFGQGTEAFF
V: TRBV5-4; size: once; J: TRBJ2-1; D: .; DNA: TGTGCCAGCAGCTGGTGGGGGCGCGACTACGGCGATGAGCAGTTCTTC; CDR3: CASSWWGRDYGDEQFF
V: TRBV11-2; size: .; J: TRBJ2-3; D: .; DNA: TGTGCCAGCAGCCCCGAGGGGGGGGCTAACACAGATACGCAGTATTTT; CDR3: CASSPEGGANTDTQYF
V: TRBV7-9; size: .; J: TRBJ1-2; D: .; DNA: TGTGCCAGCAGCTTAGATGGGGCTCACTATGGCTACACCTTC; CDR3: CASSLDGAHYGYTF
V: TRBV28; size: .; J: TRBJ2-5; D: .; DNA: TGTGCCAGCAGTCCTCCCGAAGAGACCCAGTACTTC; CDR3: CASSPPEETQYF
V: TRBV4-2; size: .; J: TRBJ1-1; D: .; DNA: TGTGCCAGCAGCCAGGGACCGAACACTGAAGCTTTCTTT; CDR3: CASSQGPNTEAFF
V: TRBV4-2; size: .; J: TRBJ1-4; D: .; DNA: TGTGCCAGCAGCCTTGTCGGCGGATTTAATGAAAAACTGTTTTTT; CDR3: CASSLVGGFNEKLFF
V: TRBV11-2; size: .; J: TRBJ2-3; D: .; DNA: TGTGCCAGCAGCTCCCCTGTCCGGGACCCAACAGATACGCAGTATTTT; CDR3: CASSSPVRDPTDTQYF
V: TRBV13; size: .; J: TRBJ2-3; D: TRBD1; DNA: TGTGCCAGCAGCTTAATTCCGGGACAGACTACAGATACGCAGTATTTT; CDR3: CASSLIPGQTTDTQYF
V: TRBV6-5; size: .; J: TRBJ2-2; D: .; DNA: TGTGCCAGCAGCGGGCAGGAGGTCCGCGGGGAGCTGTTTTTT; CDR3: CASSGQEVRGELFF
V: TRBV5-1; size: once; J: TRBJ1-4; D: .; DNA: TGCGCCAGCAGCCCTCGGGAGGGAGGTTTTGGTGAAAAACTGTTTTTT; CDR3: CASSPREGGFGEKLFF
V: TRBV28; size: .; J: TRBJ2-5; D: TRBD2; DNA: TGTGCCAGCAGTTTAGCTGAGCGGGGGGGCCCTTCGCAAGAGACCCAGTACTTC; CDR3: CASSLAERGGPSQETQYF
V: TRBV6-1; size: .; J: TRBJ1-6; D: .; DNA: TGTGCCAGCAGTGATTATTCTAATTCACCCCTCCACTTT; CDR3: CASSDYSNSPLHF
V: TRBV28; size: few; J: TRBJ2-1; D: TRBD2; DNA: TGTGCCAGCAGTTTCCCGACTAGCGGGGGGACCTTGATGAATGAGCAGTTCTTC; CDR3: CASSFPTSGGTLMNEQFF
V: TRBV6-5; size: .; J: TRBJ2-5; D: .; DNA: TGTGCCAGCAGTTACGAGGGAGAGGAGACCCAGTACTTC; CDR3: CASSYEGEETQYF
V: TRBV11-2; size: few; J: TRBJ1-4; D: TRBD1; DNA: TGTGCCAGCAGCTTCTGGCCGGTCAGGGGGCATGAAAAACTGTTTTTT; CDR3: CASSFWPVRGHEKLFF
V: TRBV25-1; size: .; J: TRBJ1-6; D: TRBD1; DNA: TGTGCCACCCAGGGGGAGAGCTCCTATAATTCACCCCTCCACTTT; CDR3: CATQGESSYNSPLHF
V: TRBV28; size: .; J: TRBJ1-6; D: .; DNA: TGTGCCAGCAGTTTAGGGGGGAGGGAATTTTCACCCCTCCACTTT; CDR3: CASSLGGREFSPLHF
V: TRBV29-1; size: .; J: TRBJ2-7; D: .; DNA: TGCAGCGTTGGTCAGGCCTACGAGCAGTACTTC; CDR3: CSVGQAYEQYF
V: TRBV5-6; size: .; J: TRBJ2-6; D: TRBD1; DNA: TGTGCCAGCAGCTTGGTCGGGACAGCTTCTGGGGCCAACGTCCTGACTTTC; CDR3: CASSLVGTASGANVLTF
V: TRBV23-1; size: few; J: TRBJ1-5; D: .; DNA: TGCGCCAGCAGTCAATCCCCCGGGACAAGGGGTCATCAGCCCCAGCATTTT; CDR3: CASSQSPGTRGHQPQHF
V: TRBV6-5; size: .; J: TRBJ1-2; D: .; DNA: TGTGCCAGCAGTTACGGCCAGTCACTGACGGGCTATGGCTACACCTTC; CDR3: CASSYGQSLTGYGYTF
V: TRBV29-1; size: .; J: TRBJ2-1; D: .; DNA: TGCAGCGTTGTTAATATCGGGGAAAGGGGGTTCTTC; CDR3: CSVVNIGERGFF
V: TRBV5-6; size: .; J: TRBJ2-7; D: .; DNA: TGTGCCAGCAGCCCGAACAGCTACGAGCAGTACTTC; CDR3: CASSPNSYEQYF
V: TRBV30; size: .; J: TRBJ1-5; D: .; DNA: TGTGCCTCTTTCGACAGTTGCAATCAGCCCCAGCATTTT; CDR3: CASFDSCNQPQHF
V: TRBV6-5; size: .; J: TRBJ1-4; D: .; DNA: TGTGCCAGCAGTCCGGACAGTCTTGGGCTGGGACTGTTTTTT; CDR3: CASSPDSLGLGLFF
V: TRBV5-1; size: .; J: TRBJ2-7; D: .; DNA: TGCGCCAGCAGCCAAGAACAGGGACCCGTCTACGAGCAGTACTTC; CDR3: CASSQEQGPVYEQYF
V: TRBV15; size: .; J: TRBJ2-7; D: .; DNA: TGTGCCACCAGCAGAGATTACCCGGGGGAGCAGTACTTC; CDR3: CATSRDYPGEQYF
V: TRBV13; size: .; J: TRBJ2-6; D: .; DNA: TGTGCCAGCAGCCCCCCGGGACACGGTATGGGAGCTAACGTCCTGACTTTC; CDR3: CASSPPGHGMGANVLTF
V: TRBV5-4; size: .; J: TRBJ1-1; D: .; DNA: TGTGCCAGCAGCGCGAACGGGGAAGAGATTGAAGCTTTCTTT; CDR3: CASSANGEEIEAFF
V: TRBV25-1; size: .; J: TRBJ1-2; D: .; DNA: TGTGCCAGCAGTGAACCGACAGGCCAGGCCCAAATGGGGTACACCTTC; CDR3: CASSEPTGQAQMGYTF
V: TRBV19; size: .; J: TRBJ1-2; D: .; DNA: TGTGCCAGTAGTATCGGTTTGAGCTATGGCTACACCTTC; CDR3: CASSIGLSYGYTF